Each of the 19 T cell receptor beta chains below was sequenced from the same sample in a study of T cells in Graves' hyperthyroidism and ophthalmopathy. There were TCR beta CDR3 regions amplified from RNA transcripts. When the TCR CDR3 underwent first-round RT-PCR, the HTBI primer set was used. Each CDR3 protein is one row after TCRdb ran MiXCR on the multiplex PCR reads. The sample yields about 250,000 distinct CDR3 sequences, over 20% seen once. The sequencing input was blood. These receptors came from a man aged 25 to 40 with Graves' ophthalmopathy.

This clonotype was detected a few times. The genes are TRBV19 and TRBJ1-2; D not resolved. This CDR3 comprises 13 residues. Trimming pared 6 bases from V and 3 bases from J, leaving 11 bases between. The germline CDR1 and CDR2 sequences are LNHDA and SQIVND (reference sequence). In DNA form, the CDR3 reads TGTGCCAGTAGCGGTGGCAGATACTATGGCTACACCTTC. It is translated as CASSGGRYYGYTF.

This chain joins TRBV6-2 or TRBV6-3 and TRBJ2-2; D unresolved. In germline, CDR1 is MNHEY, CDR2 SVGEGT. V was clipped by 1 base and J by 8 bases, with 2 bases between them. This CDR3 contains 11 residues. The CDR3 reads CASSYLGELFF. The CDR3 bases are TGTGCCAGCAGTTACTTGGGGGAGCTGTTTTTT.

The chain recombines TRBV19 with TRBJ1-6, with a weak D call TRBD1 (5 bases). Germline V gives CDR1 LNHDA, CDR2 SQIVND (reference sequence). The V gene lost 5 bases and the J gene lost 10 bases, with 12 bases spanning the gap. The CDR3 runs to 13 residues. In nucleotides, the CDR3 is TGTGCCAGTAGTGGGCAGGGCGGGTCACCCCTCCACTTT. This sequence encodes CASSGQGGSPLHF.

V usage is TRBV30 and J usage is TRBJ2-3, with D unclear. The CDR3 length is 15 residues. Deletions cut 0 bases from V and 1 base from J, with 11 bases between. Germline CDR1 GTSNPN, CDR2 SVGIG (reference sequence). The CDR3 DNA is TGTGCCTGGAGTGTAGATATCGTCCGCACAGATACGCAGTATTTT. Translation gives CAWSVDIVRTDTQYF.

The chain links TRBV24-1 to TRBJ1-5, with 10 bases that match TRBD1. Germline assignment: CDR1 KGHDR and CDR2 SFDVKD. The trim removed 7 bases at V and 4 bases at J, leaving 6 bases unmatched. This CDR3 region has 15 residues. CDR3 coding DNA: TGTGCCACCAGGACCGGACAGGGGGGGAATCAGCCCCAGCATTTT. This sequence encodes CATRTGQGGNQPQHF.

This chain links TRBV7-8 with TRBJ2-3; D gene ambiguous. Germline V gene data show CDR1 as SGHVS and CDR2 as FQNEAQ. V lost 5 bases, J lost 2 bases, and 8 bases lay in between. There are 13 residues in the CDR3. CDR3 nucleotide sequence: TGTGCCAGCAGCCACCCCCTCACAGATACGCAGTATTTT. It codes for CASSHPLTDTQYF. Variable domain in full (rest from reference TRBV7-8 and TRBJ2-3): GAGVSQSPRYKVAKRGQDVALRCDPISGHVSLFWYQQALGQGPEFLTYFQNEAQLDKSGLPSDRFFAERPEGSVSTLKIQRTQQEDSAVYLCASSHPLTDTQYFGPGTRLTVL.

This clonotype was seen a handful of times. In DNA, the CDR3 is TGTGCCAGCTCACCCGAGACCTACGAGCAGTACTTC. Protein: CASSPETYEQYF. V gene TRBV18 combines with J gene TRBJ2-7; D is ambiguous. V lost 3 bases and J lost 2, with 5 bases in between. Germline values: CDR1 KGHSH, CDR2 LQKENI. The CDR3 is made up of 12 amino acids.

This clonotype occurred a few times. V and J are TRBV5-1 and TRBJ2-1; D possibly corresponds to TRBD1 (6 bases). Between the trimmed V and J ends, which lost 2 bases and 5 bases, there was a span of 20 bases. CDR1 and CDR2 (germline): SGHRS, YFSETQ. This CDR3 is built from 17 residues. The CDR3, as DNA: TGCGCCAGCAGCTTCTCCAACTCACGAGGACAGCACAATGAGCAGTTCTTC. Protein sequence: CASSFSNSRGQHNEQFF.

This clonotype was detected many times. The chain combines TRBV3-1 with TRBJ2-1; 8 bases align to TRBD2. Germline CDR1 is LGHDT and CDR2 is YNNKEL (reference sequence). This CDR3 contains 13 residues. V lost 9 bases to trimming and J lost 4 bases; unmatched junction nucleotides: 5. CDR3: CASSGIVYNEQFF. DNA of the CDR3: TGTGCCAGTAGCGGGATAGTGTACAATGAGCAGTTCTTC.

In this sample, this clonotype turned up a few times. The chain employs TRBV9 and TRBJ2-2; 9 bases fit TRBD2. The CDR3 sequence is 15 residues long. The germline CDR1 and CDR2 sequences are SGDLS and YYNGEE. V gave up 8 bases and J gave up 1 base; unmatched junction bases: 6. This CDR3 reads CASKRTSENTGELFF. In DNA, the CDR3 is TGTGCCAGTAAGAGGACTAGCGAGAACACCGGGGAGCTGTTTTTT. The complete variable domain, with remaining parts taken from reference TRBV9 and TRBJ2-2, reads DSGVTQTPKHLITATGQRVTLRCSPRSGDLSVYWYQQSLDQGLQFLIQYYNGEERAKGNILERFSAQQFPDLHSELNLSSLELGDSALYFCASKRTSENTGELFFGEGSRLTVL.

This clonotype has at least ten counts. This rearrangement joins TRBV5-5 to TRBJ2-7, with D perhaps TRBD1 (6 bases). Looked up from germline, CDR1 is SGHKS and CDR2 is YYEKEE (reference sequence). The V end lost 4 bases, the J end lost 1 base, and 18 bases lay between the germline ends. This CDR3 is 16 amino acids long. The CDR3 spells CASSPQGRGTSYEQYF. DNA of the CDR3: TGTGCCAGCAGCCCACAGGGTAGGGGGACATCCTACGAGCAGTACTTC.

In its sample, this clonotype was seen many times. The rearrangement uses TRBV24-1 and TRBJ2-1; 7 bases are a match to TRBD1. V lost 5 bases and J lost 5; bases outside the gene matches: 8. The CDR3 extends over 15 amino acids. Germline V gene data show CDR1 as KGHDR and CDR2 as SFDVKD. This chain's CDR3 is CATSASDRVHNEQFF. The CDR3 DNA follows: TGTGCCACCAGTGCCTCCGACAGGGTCCACAATGAGCAGTTCTTC.

This clonotype was counted a few times. The rearrangement links TRBV27 to TRBJ1-1; 8 bases match TRBD1. The CDR3 consists of 15 residues. Germline lookup yields CDR1 MNHEY and CDR2 SMNVEV (reference sequence). V shed 6 bases and J 4 bases; nucleotides not matched to a gene: 10. DNA of the CDR3: TGTGCCAGCAGCTCGGACAATCAGGGGGCCACTGAAGCTTTCTTT. Protein sequence: CASSSDNQGATEAFF.

This clonotype has at least ten counts. This sequence joins TRBV11-2 and TRBJ2-1, with TRBD2 matching over 9 bases. Germline CDR1 and CDR2: SGHAT and FQNNGV. V lost 0 bases to trimming and J lost 3 bases; unmatched junction nucleotides: 3. The CDR3 consists of 16 residues. The CDR3 sequence is CASSLDGTSRYNEQFF. CDR3 bases: TGTGCCAGCAGCTTAGATGGGACTAGCCGCTACAATGAGCAGTTCTTC.

The DNA for the CDR3 is TGTGCCAGCAGCCCAGGGGGCACAGGGAACTACGAGCAGTACTTC. Residues: CASSPGGTGNYEQYF. This chain connects TRBV7-2 to TRBJ2-7; 8 bases map to TRBD1. The CDR3 totals 15 residues. Trimming at V came to 5 bases and at J to 3 bases, leaving 9 bases not matched to a gene. CDR1 and CDR2 from the germline V gene are SGHTA and FQGNSA.

This clonotype was seen many times. The V gene is TRBV28, the J gene TRBJ2-1; 13 bases are shared with TRBD2. The CDR3 consists of 19 residues. Germline V CDR1 and CDR2: MDHEN, SYDVKM. Trimming removed 5 bases from V and 8 bases from J; junction bases left unmatched: 18. The CDR3 region is CASSGDRTRQLAGGDEQFF. The CDR3 bases are TGTGCCAGCAGTGGGGATAGGACACGTCAACTAGCGGGAGGGGATGAGCAGTTCTTC. Full variable domain (remainder filled in from reference TRBV28 and TRBJ2-1): DVKVTQSSRYLVKRTGEKVFLECVQDMDHENMFWYRQDPGLGLRLIYFSYDVKMKEKGDIPEGYSVSREKKERFSLILESASTNQTSMYLCASSGDRTRQLAGGDEQFFGPGTRLTVL.

This clonotype was observed a handful of times. The chain combines TRBV28 with TRBJ2-7, with D perhaps TRBD2 (5 bases). This CDR3 comprises 17 residues. Germline CDR1 reads MDHEN; CDR2 reads SYDVKM. V dropped 1 base and J dropped 2 bases, with 18 bases sitting between them. As DNA, the CDR3 is TGTGCCAGCAGTTTATTGTATAGTCGGGGAGCTACCTACGAGCAGTACTTC. Its protein product is CASSLLYSRGATYEQYF.

This clonotype was counted a few times. The chain couples TRBV5-4 to TRBJ2-2, with TRBD1 as a possible D gene (6 bases). Germline V gene sequence: CDR1 SGHNT, CDR2 YYREEE (reference sequence). This CDR3 comprises 15 residues. Deletions cut 2 bases from V and 5 bases from J, with 13 bases between. CDR3 residues: CASSFTGRRTGELFF. For the CDR3, the DNA is TGTGCCAGCAGCTTTACAGGGAGACGTACCGGGGAGCTGTTTTTT.

V usage is TRBV7-2 and J usage is TRBJ2-7, with D perhaps TRBD1 or TRBD2 (6 bases each). V dropped 5 bases and J dropped 3 bases, with 17 bases sitting between them. The CDR3 sequence is 15 residues long. CDR1 is SGHTA, CDR2 FQGNSA, per germline. The CDR3: CASSQRHGGLYEQYF. The CDR3 DNA sequence: TGTGCCAGCAGCCAAAGACATGGGGGGCTCTACGAGCAGTACTTC.